The 28 T cell receptor beta chains reported below all come from one sample, sequenced in a study of T cells in Graves' hyperthyroidism and ophthalmopathy. RNA transcripts provided the source from which TCR beta CDR3 regions were amplified. A set of HTBI primers served as the primers for a first-round RT-PCR of the TCR CDR3. Via MiXCR, TCRdb re-called the multiplex PCR reads, giving one row per CDR3 protein. The sample consists of some 340,000 distinct CDR3 sequences, roughly an eighth of them appearing once. The sequenced material came from blood. The source is a woman aged 40 to 50 with Graves' ophthalmopathy.

This clonotype was seen repeatedly, ten times or more. This chain uses TRBV7-8 with TRBJ1-4; 9 nucleotides align to TRBD1. CDR3 length: 14 residues. From germline, CDR1 is SGHVS and CDR2 FQNEAQ. V trimming: 5 bases; J trimming: 5 bases; junction bases outside the gene matches: 3. The CDR3 sequence is CASSQTGGNEKLFF. The CDR3, as DNA: TGTGCCAGCAGCCAGACAGGGGGGAATGAAAAACTGTTTTTT.

The chain carries TRBV5-6 and TRBJ2-5; no clear D gene. Germline V lookup: CDR1 SGHDT, CDR2 YYEEEE. The CDR3 consists of 13 residues. With 10 bases removed from V and 5 bases from J, the gap between germline ends came to 18 bases. This CDR3 is CAGAQAGSETQYF. CDR3 nucleotide sequence: TGTGCCGGCGCCCAGGCAGGTTCGGAGACCCAGTACTTC.

This clonotype has at least ten counts. The chain uses TRBV12-3 or TRBV12-4 and TRBJ1-5; the D is unclear. Trimming removed 4 bases at V and 6 bases at J, with 10 bases between. The CDR3 is 13 residues long. The CDR3 region is CASSSNLGQPQHF. DNA for the CDR3: TGTGCCAGCAGTTCAAACCTTGGTCAGCCCCAGCATTTT.

This clonotype has a count of ten or more. The rearrangement links TRBV5-1 to TRBJ2-5; the D gene is possibly TRBD2 (6 bases). This CDR3 contains 15 residues. V lost 5 bases and J lost 2, with 16 bases in between. The germline V gene encodes CDR1 SGHRS and CDR2 YFSETQ. CDR3 region: CASRMGAGQQETQYF. Written as DNA, the CDR3 is TGCGCCAGCAGAATGGGTGCGGGGCAACAAGAGACCCAGTACTTC.

The sample holds many counts of this clonotype. The chain is built from TRBV12-3 or TRBV12-4 and TRBJ1-1; D might be TRBD1 (5 bases). The CDR3 is made up of 14 amino acids. V lost 0 bases, J lost 4 bases, and 9 bases lay in between. The CDR3 loop is CASSLAGGATEAFF. Here the CDR3 DNA reads TGTGCCAGCAGTTTAGCGGGGGGAGCCACTGAAGCTTTCTTT.

This clonotype has a count of ten or more. The CDR3 sequence is CASSLLSGGYTF. The CDR3 DNA follows: TGTGCCAGCAGTCTTCTTTCCGGAGGCTACACCTTC. The V call is TRBV6-1, the J call TRBJ1-2; no firm D call. The CDR3 runs 12 residues. Germline V gene data show CDR1 as MNHNS and CDR2 as SASEGT. Trimming cost V 5 bases and J 8 bases, with 12 bases left between them.

V and J are TRBV11-2 and TRBJ2-5; 12 bases are shared with TRBD1. CDR3 size: 16 residues. J was trimmed by 4 bases and V by 1 base; bases with no gene match: 4. From germline, CDR1 is SGHAT and CDR2 FQNNGV. The CDR3 loop reads CASSLGGTGGVETQYF. DNA of the CDR3: TGTGCCAGCAGCTTAGGAGGGACAGGGGGCGTAGAGACCCAGTACTTC.

This clonotype was picked up many times. The rearrangement links TRBV7-9 to TRBJ1-2, with TRBD1 as a possible D gene (6 bases). From germline, CDR1 is SEHNR and CDR2 FQNEAQ (reference sequence). This CDR3 has 16 amino acids. Trimming left V 5 bases short and J 5 bases short, with 21 bases between. Here the CDR3 DNA reads TGTGCCAGCAGCACCGGTCCAGGGGTTACGGCGTATGGCTACACCTTC. Translating it yields CASSTGPGVTAYGYTF.

V gene TRBV20-1 combines with J gene TRBJ1-6; D gene uncertain. Germline V lookup: CDR1 DFQATT, CDR2 SNEGSKA (reference sequence). This CDR3 contains 13 residues. Trimming shortened V by 3 bases and J by 4 bases, and 7 bases separated the two germline ends. Written as DNA, the CDR3 is TGCAGTGCTAGTGCTAGGTATAATTCACCCCTCCACTTT. This sequence encodes CSASARYNSPLHF.

This clonotype was seen only a few times. The chain combines TRBV7-6 with TRBJ1-1, with D possibly matching TRBD1 (6 bases). Trimming took 5 bases from V and 1 from J, leaving 17 bases between them. Looked up from germline, CDR1 is SGHVS and CDR2 is FNYEAQ. The CDR3 runs 16 residues. CDR3 nucleotides: TGTGCCAGCAGCCACACCATACAGGGATCGAACACTGAAGCTTTCTTT. Amino acid sequence: CASSHTIQGSNTEAFF.

This clonotype appeared many times. The genes are TRBV2 and TRBJ2-5; D gene unclear. This CDR3 has 13 amino acids. Germline CDR1 and CDR2: SNHLY and FYNNEI. V shed 4 bases and J shed 2 bases, with 8 bases lying between them. As DNA, the CDR3 is TGTGCCAGCAGTGTGGAACAGCAAGAGACCCAGTACTTC. It is translated as CASSVEQQETQYF.

This clonotype was recorded many times. The genes are TRBV6-5 and TRBJ2-7; 10 nucleotides align to TRBD2. This CDR3 has 17 amino acids. V was clipped by 0 bases and J by 2 bases; unmatched bases: 7. The germline CDR1 and CDR2 sequences are MNHEY and SVGAGI. The CDR3 reads CASSYSTSGTRTYEQYF. CDR3 nucleotide sequence: TGTGCCAGCAGTTACTCAACTAGCGGGACAAGAACCTACGAGCAGTACTTC.

This clonotype was recorded many times. The chain uses TRBV12-3 or TRBV12-4 and TRBJ2-1, with a possible D match to TRBD1 (5 bases). V was clipped by 1 base and J by 7 bases, with 11 bases between them. This CDR3 comprises 14 residues. CDR3 coding DNA: TGTGCCAGCAGTTTAGAGGGGTTCGTAAATGAGCAGTTCTTC. This encodes CASSLEGFVNEQFF.

With regard to this clonotype: Being one base from a much bigger clone, this may be a read error. This is likely a read error, given that the CDR3 carries no conserved phenylalanine or tryptophan at its end. The gene calls are TRBV19 and TRBJ2-1; the D gene is possibly TRBD2 (6 bases). Between the trimmed V and J ends, which lost 6 bases and 4 bases, there was a span of 16 bases. Germline V lookup: CDR1 LNHDA, CDR2 SQIVND (reference sequence). The CDR3 covers 15 residues. CDR3 region: CASRDGGPLYNEQFL. In DNA form, the CDR3 reads TGTGCCAGTAGGGACGGAGGGCCCCTATACAATGAGCAGTTCCTC.

This clonotype was recorded a few times. The V gene is TRBV5-4, the J gene TRBJ2-4; D not certain. Germline V gene data show CDR1 as SGHNT and CDR2 as YYREEE (reference sequence). The CDR3 is made up of 16 amino acids. Trimming stripped 4 bases from V and 2 bases from J, with 16 bases between. The CDR3 coding sequence is TGTGCCAGCAGCCCTGGGGTGATGTGGCCCAAAAACATTCAGTACTTC. Encoded protein: CASSPGVMWPKNIQYF.

The rearrangement links TRBV15 to TRBJ2-3; 8 bases agree with TRBD1. Per the germline V gene, CDR1 is LNHNV and CDR2 is YYDKDF (reference sequence). This CDR3 is 15 amino acids long. V trimming: 4 bases; J trimming: 2 bases; junction bases outside the gene matches: 5. The CDR3 sequence: CATSIGQGNTDTQYF. In DNA form, the CDR3 reads TGTGCCACCAGCATTGGACAGGGCAACACAGATACGCAGTATTTT.

V and J are TRBV7-9 and TRBJ1-3; D is uncertain. CDR1 and CDR2 from the germline V gene are SEHNR and FQNEAQ (reference sequence). The CDR3 runs to 19 residues. With 2 bases removed from V and 0 bases from J, the gap between germline ends came to 20 bases. The CDR3, as DNA: TGTGCCAGCAGCTTATCTGGTTTGGGCGGTCCGAGCTCTGGAAACACCATATATTTT. Its translation: CASSLSGLGGPSSGNTIYF. The whole variable domain, remainder taken from reference TRBV7-9 and TRBJ1-3, is DTGVSQNPRHKITKRGQNVTFRCDPISEHNRLYWYRQTLGQGPEFLTYFQNEAQLEKSRLLSDRFSAERPKGSFSTLEIQRTEQGDSAMYLCASSLSGLGGPSSGNTIYFGEGSWLTVV.

This clonotype has only a few counts. The rearrangement uses TRBV4-1 and TRBJ2-5; 7 bases are a match to TRBD1. CDR1 MGHRA and CDR2 YSYEKL come from the germline V gene. The V and J ends lost 6 bases and 1 base, in that order; junction bases with no gene match: 8. This CDR3 comprises 15 residues. The CDR3 coding sequence is TGCGCCAGCAGACGAACAGGGGATTCCCAAGAGACCCAGTACTTC. It encodes CASRRTGDSQETQYF.

This clonotype was counted ten times or more. The rearrangement joins TRBV12-3 or TRBV12-4 to TRBJ2-7; 8 nucleotides line up with TRBD2. Trimming cost V 6 bases and J 3 bases; bases outside gene matches: 7. The CDR3 totals 14 residues. The CDR3 loop is CASSHGLASYEQYF. In nucleotides, the CDR3 is TGTGCCAGCAGCCATGGACTAGCCAGCTACGAGCAGTACTTC.

Ten or more counts support this clonotype. The chain joins TRBV10-3 to TRBJ2-5; D possibly corresponds to TRBD1 (6 bases). Germline-derived CDR1 and CDR2 are ENHRY and SYGVKD. The CDR3 loop spans 15 amino acids. Trimming took off 4 bases at V and 1 base at J, with 13 bases between the two ends. CDR3 loop: CAISGRQDGQETQYF. In DNA, the CDR3 is TGTGCCATCAGTGGAAGACAGGATGGCCAAGAGACCCAGTACTTC.

The sample holds a few counts of this clonotype. This chain joins TRBV30 and TRBJ2-3, with 11 nucleotides matching TRBD2. The ends lost 5 bases at V and 2 bases at J; junction bases unmatched: 9. Per germline, CDR1 GTSNPN and CDR2 SVGIG (reference sequence). The CDR3 is 16 residues long. The CDR3 spells CAWGGGTSGYTDTQYF. The CDR3 DNA follows: TGTGCCTGGGGGGGAGGGACTAGCGGCTACACAGATACGCAGTATTTT.

This clonotype was detected many times. The gene calls are TRBV7-9 and TRBJ2-1; D gene unclear. CDR1 SEHNR and CDR2 FQNEAQ come from the germline V gene (reference sequence). V lost 5 bases to trimming and J lost 7 bases, with 9 bases between them. The length of the CDR3 is 12 residues. The chain's CDR3 is CASSSPGNEQFF. The DNA for the CDR3 is TGTGCCAGCAGCAGCCCCGGGAATGAGCAGTTCTTC.

The rearrangement links TRBV12-3 or TRBV12-4 to TRBJ2-1, with a weak D call TRBD2 (6 bases). CDR3 size: 16 residues. Deletions cut 8 bases from V and 4 bases from J, with 21 bases between. CDR3 coding DNA: TGTGCCAGCTCACCTTGGCTAGCGAACCTTTACAATGAGCAGTTCTTC. It codes for CASSPWLANLYNEQFF.

Comments on this clonotype: A much more abundant neighbour one base away suggests this may be a read error. This rearrangement joins TRBV6-1 to TRBJ1-5; TRBD1 is a possible D gene (5 bases). The V gene lost 7 bases and the J gene lost 5 bases, with 9 bases spanning the gap. CDR1 and CDR2 from the germline V gene are MNHNS and SASEGT. This CDR3 is 12 amino acids long. This CDR3 reads CASTGGDQPQHF. Here the CDR3 DNA reads TGTGCCAGCACGGGGGGGGATCAGCCCCAGCATTTT.

The J gene is TRBJ2-5, the V gene TRBV28; TRBD1 aligns across 8 bases. The CDR3 sequence is 15 residues long. CDR1 is MDHEN and CDR2 is SYDVKM in the germline V gene. V dropped 4 bases and J dropped 4; count of bases not matched to a gene: 8. This CDR3 reads CASSSGQEARETQYF. The CDR3, as DNA: TGTGCCAGCAGTTCGGGACAGGAGGCAAGAGAGACCCAGTACTTC.

The chain links TRBV7-2 to TRBJ2-1, with unresolved D. Germline V CDR1 and CDR2: SGHTA, FQGNSA. This CDR3 is built from 15 residues. Trimming took off 1 base at V and 2 bases at J, with 9 bases between the two ends. CDR3 coding DNA: TGTGCCAGCAGCTTAGTCGCCTTCACCTACAATGAGCAGTTCTTC. Amino acid sequence: CASSLVAFTYNEQFF.

Ten or more counts support this clonotype. This chain uses TRBV7-9 with TRBJ2-7; 10 nucleotides match TRBD2. Germline V gene data show CDR1 as SEHNR and CDR2 as FQNEAQ (reference sequence). The CDR3 covers 15 residues. V shed 2 bases and J 7 bases; nucleotides not matched to a gene: 8. CDR3 region: CASSLLSGGASEQYF. CDR3 coding DNA: TGTGCCAGCAGCTTACTCAGCGGGGGGGCATCTGAGCAGTACTTC.

This clonotype appeared many times. The chain carries TRBV20-1 and TRBJ1-5; TRBD1 is a possible D gene (6 bases). With 3 bases removed from V and 0 bases from J, the gap between germline ends came to 12 bases. This CDR3 is 15 amino acids long. CDR1 and CDR2 from the germline V gene are DFQATT and SNEGSKA (reference sequence). The CDR3 sequence: CSASGGTFSNQPQHF. The DNA for the CDR3 is TGCAGTGCTAGTGGGGGGACATTTAGCAATCAGCCCCAGCATTTT.